This TCR beta chain was obtained from a study of T cell responses to AZD1222 COVID-19 vaccine. Generated by immunoSEQ multiplex PCR, the TCRdb table keeps only in-frame clones and is missing some. Altogether 100,000 to 150,000 clones are present, 88% being singletons, with the ten largest covering approximately 7%. Trimming cost V 10 bases and J 5 bases; bases outside gene matches: 16. CDR3 size: 18 residues. Germline CDR1 and CDR2: LNHDA and SQIVND (reference sequence). The TCR was taken from an adult in good health. The chain has TRBV19 and TRBJ2-1; TRBD2 matches 14 bases. Sequenced material: peripheral blood, taken on day 0 of AZD1222 vaccination. The CDR3: CATVSGLAGATLHNEQFF. CDR3 DNA sequence: TGTGCCACCGTCTCGGGACTAGCGGGGGCAACCCTCCACAATGAGCAGTTCTTC.